Listed below are T cell receptor beta chains from one sample, sequenced in a study of T cell repertoires in cytomegalovirus infection. From the reads, TCRdb called clonotypes with MiXCR, one entry per CDR3 protein. The sample lists hundreds of thousands of distinct CDR3 sequences, around 32% occurring once. The sequencing sample was made of PBMCs. These receptor sequences come from a human donor in good health (CMV status not recorded). Some clones in this sample may be carry-over from other donors' samples. CDR3s include the opening cysteine and the closing phenylalanine or tryptophan. Clone sizes are given selectively: once, few, many, or a class where the clone is expanded.

-,TRBJ2-5,TRBV12-3/TRBV12-4,CASSRSKETQYF
-,TRBJ2-1,TRBV5-6,CASSQLGGGSSYNEQFF
-,TRBJ1-4,TRBV4-3,CASSQGRDGATNEKLFF
-,TRBJ2-3,TRBV6-5,CASSYMAGVNTQYF
once,TRBJ2-3,TRBV19,CASSLGLSTDMQYF
-,TRBJ2-5,TRBV4-1,CASSQDNLAGGGETQYF
few,TRBJ1-3,TRBV6-5,CASSSPGQSSGNTIYF
-,TRBJ2-1,TRBV7-9,CATQTLDEQFF
-,TRBJ1-4,TRBV28,CASIPRADEKLFF
-,TRBJ2-1,TRBV10-3,CATSTANEQFF
-,TRBJ1-1,TRBV11-2,CAIKLTGQMNTEAFF
-,TRBJ2-3,TRBV6-2/TRBV6-3,CASHRTGSTDTQYF